A selection of T cell receptor beta chains follows, all from one sample in a study of blood T cell repertoires in COVID-19. Profiling relied on immunoSEQ multiplex PCR, and the TCRdb table lists in-frame clones only, not all of them. The table has about 110,000 clones, more than 75% seen once. The specimen sequenced was peripheral blood. The source is a man aged 35 to 55 with acute or convalescent COVID-19. The CDR3 runs from the conserved cysteine through the conserved F or W. Fields, in order: CDR3 length, J gene, V gene, CDR3 protein.

12 TRBJ1-2 TRBV6-5 CASFRGNYGYTF
15 TRBJ2-7 TRBV9 CASSVDGGNTYEQYF
16 TRBJ2-1 TRBV9 CASSSSGLVAYNEQFF
16 TRBJ2-4 TRBV6-6 CASSYQSGSAKNIQYF
15 TRBJ2-3 TRBV18 CASSPKGLATDTQYF
13 TRBJ1-5 TRBV6-5 CASRGGSNQPQHF
15 TRBJ1-6 TRBV10-3 CAISEGQGGNSPLHF
13 TRBJ1-5 TRBV27 CASSLGQATTQHF
13 TRBJ1-3 TRBV9 CASSALAGNTIYF
18 TRBJ1-6 TRBV5-4 CASSLWFYEQGVGSPLHF
14 TRBJ2-7 TRBV18 CASSPDRVIDEQYF
13 TRBJ1-1 TRBV7-9 CASSWFDRGEAFF
16 TRBJ2-1 TRBV19 CASSLRTSGGGDEQFF
14 TRBJ2-1 TRBV21-1 CASRGDSHYNEQFF
14 TRBJ2-3 TRBV7-2 CASSFKRGTDTQYF
15 TRBJ1-2 TRBV6-5 CASSYQQGTPYGYTF
14 TRBJ1-5 TRBV6-5 CASSYRSGGQPQHF
17 TRBJ2-2 TRBV6-1 CASSEWNLAGYTGELFF
11 TRBJ2-1 TRBV12-3/TRBV12-4 CASREYDEQFF
15 TRBJ2-2 TRBV28 CASSSRGRMTGELFF
18 TRBJ2-1 TRBV4-2 CASSQGDLGTSPYNEQFF
17 TRBJ1-6 TRBV5-4 CASSSAGGATYNSPLHF
15 TRBJ2-3 TRBV9 CASSVGLAVTDTQYF
15 TRBJ1-6 TRBV30 CAWMSAVPYNSPLHF
15 TRBJ2-3 TRBV3-1/TRBV3-2 CASSQAPATAGTQYF
13 TRBJ1-4 TRBV6-5 CASNRVIGEKLFF
17 TRBJ1-1 TRBV24-1 CATSDLGSRWGDTEAFF
11 TRBJ2-5 TRBV10-3 CAIGGRETQYF
15 TRBJ1-1 TRBV27 CASSLSGTGGTEAFF
12 TRBJ2-7 TRBV5-1 CASSLAGDEQYF
13 TRBJ2-3 TRBV28 CATRGVVTDTQYF
14 TRBJ1-1 TRBV6-5 CASSYSRQAPEAFF
14 TRBJ1-2 TRBV19 CASNLRQGSRGYTF
17 TRBJ2-3 TRBV20-1 CSASLASGGVDSDTQYF
14 TRBJ1-4 TRBV25-1 CASSIQEGIEKLFF
16 TRBJ1-1 TRBV5-6 CASRYRDSGSNTEAFF
13 TRBJ2-2 TRBV11-2 CASSGVRGGELFF
13 TRBJ2-5 TRBV7-7 CASSLDPGLAQYF
18 TRBJ2-3 TRBV14 CASSQGNPGQGGGDTQYF
15 TRBJ2-1 TRBV5-1 CASSIAGQANNEQFF
15 TRBJ2-3 TRBV9 CASSSGGGPTDTQYF
12 TRBJ2-3 TRBV12-5 CASGPQGDTQYF
16 TRBJ2-1 TRBV6-4 CASSEGAGGGYNEQFF
11 TRBJ2-3 TRBV6-6 CASSYPRTFTF